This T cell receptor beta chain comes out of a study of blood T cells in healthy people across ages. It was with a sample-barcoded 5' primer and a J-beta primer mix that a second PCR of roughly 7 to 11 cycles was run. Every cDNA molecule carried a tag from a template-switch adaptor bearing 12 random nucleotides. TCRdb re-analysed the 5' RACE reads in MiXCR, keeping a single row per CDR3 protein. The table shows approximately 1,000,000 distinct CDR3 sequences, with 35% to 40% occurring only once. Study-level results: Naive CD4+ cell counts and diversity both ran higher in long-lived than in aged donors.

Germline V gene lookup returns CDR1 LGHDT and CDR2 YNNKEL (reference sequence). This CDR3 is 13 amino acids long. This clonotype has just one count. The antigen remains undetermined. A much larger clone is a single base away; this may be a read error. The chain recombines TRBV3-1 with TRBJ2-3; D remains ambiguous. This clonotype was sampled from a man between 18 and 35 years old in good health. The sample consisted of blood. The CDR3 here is CAGSPQDADTQYF. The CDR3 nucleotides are TGTGCCGGCAGCCCTCAAGATGCAGATACGCAGTATTTT.